These T cell receptor beta chains were read from a single sample in a study of shared clonotypes between healthy human individuals. Sequencing was performed with immunoSEQ multiplex PCR; in TCRdb, only in-frame clones are kept and a portion is missing. Of some 500,000 clones listed, approximately 77% are singletons. The sample was PBMCs. The source is a woman aged 40 to 49 in good health. Some clones in this sample may be carry-over from other donors' samples. The CDR3 runs from the conserved cysteine through the conserved F or W. Fields, in order: clone size, J gene, CDR3 length, D gene, V gene, CDR3 DNA, CDR3 protein. D genes are given only for firm matches. Not every row has a clone size; where given, it reads once, few, many or a size class.

>few|TRBJ1-2|14|NA|TRBV19
TGTGCCAGTAGTATCGGGGGGGAGAACTATGGCTACACCTTC
CASSIGGENYGYTF
>NA|TRBJ2-5|16|TRBD2|TRBV4-1
TGCGCCAGCAGCCATCCCGGGAGGGTGAGCCAAGAGACCCAGTACTTC
CASSHPGRVSQETQYF
>NA|TRBJ2-3|13|NA|TRBV28
TGTGCCAGCGGGCAGCGGGCGACGGATACGCAGTATTTT
CASGQRATDTQYF
>NA|TRBJ1-1|12|NA|TRBV13
TGTGCCAGCAGCTTCGTGAACACTGAAGCTTTCTTT
CASSFVNTEAFF
>NA|TRBJ2-7|14|NA|TRBV28
TGTGCCAGCACCTTACAGGTGAGCTCCTACGAGCAGTACTTC
CASTLQVSSYEQYF
>many|TRBJ2-3|14|TRBD2|TRBV6-4
TGTGCCAGCAGTGTTAGCGGGAGCACAGATACGCAGTATTTT
CASSVSGSTDTQYF
>medium-sized|TRBJ2-7|14|NA|TRBV7-9
TGTGCCAGCGGGAAAGGGGACATAGCCTACGAGCAGTACTTC
CASGKGDIAYEQYF
>NA|TRBJ2-7|18|NA|TRBV2
TGTGCCAGCAGTGAAGCTGGCGTCAGGGGACATGGGTCCGACGAGCAGTACTTC
CASSEAGVRGHGSDEQYF
>NA|TRBJ2-7|13|NA|TRBV30
TGTGCCTGGAGATTCGGGGGCCCCCACGAGCAGTACTTC
CAWRFGGPHEQYF
>NA|TRBJ1-1|14|TRBD1|TRBV2
TGTGCCAGCAGTGACGGACAGGGACACACTGAAGCTTTCTTT
CASSDGQGHTEAFF
>NA|TRBJ2-3|16|TRBD1|TRBV11-3
TGTGCCAGCAGCCGGGGACAGGGGGCGAGCACAGATACGCAGTATTTT
CASSRGQGASTDTQYF
>NA|TRBJ1-2|12|NA|TRBV29-1
TGCAGCGTGGGCGACAGGTCCTATGGCTACACCTTC
CSVGDRSYGYTF
>NA|TRBJ1-2|14|NA|TRBV9
TGTGCCAGCAGCGTAGATAGACAGGCTTGGGGCTACACCTTC
CASSVDRQAWGYTF
>NA|TRBJ2-5|17|TRBD2|TRBV7-9
TGTGCCAGCAGCTTAGCGGGGTCTAGCGGGGGGAAAGAGACCCAGTACTTC
CASSLAGSSGGKETQYF
>NA|TRBJ2-2|16|TRBD1|TRBV27
TGTGCCAGCAGGTATTGGACAGGGGGCGACACCGGGGAGCTGTTTTTT
CASRYWTGGDTGELFF
>NA|TRBJ2-5|14|NA|TRBV9
TGTGCCAGCAGCGCCAGCCGTAGCGGAGAGACCCAGTACTTC
CASSASRSGETQYF